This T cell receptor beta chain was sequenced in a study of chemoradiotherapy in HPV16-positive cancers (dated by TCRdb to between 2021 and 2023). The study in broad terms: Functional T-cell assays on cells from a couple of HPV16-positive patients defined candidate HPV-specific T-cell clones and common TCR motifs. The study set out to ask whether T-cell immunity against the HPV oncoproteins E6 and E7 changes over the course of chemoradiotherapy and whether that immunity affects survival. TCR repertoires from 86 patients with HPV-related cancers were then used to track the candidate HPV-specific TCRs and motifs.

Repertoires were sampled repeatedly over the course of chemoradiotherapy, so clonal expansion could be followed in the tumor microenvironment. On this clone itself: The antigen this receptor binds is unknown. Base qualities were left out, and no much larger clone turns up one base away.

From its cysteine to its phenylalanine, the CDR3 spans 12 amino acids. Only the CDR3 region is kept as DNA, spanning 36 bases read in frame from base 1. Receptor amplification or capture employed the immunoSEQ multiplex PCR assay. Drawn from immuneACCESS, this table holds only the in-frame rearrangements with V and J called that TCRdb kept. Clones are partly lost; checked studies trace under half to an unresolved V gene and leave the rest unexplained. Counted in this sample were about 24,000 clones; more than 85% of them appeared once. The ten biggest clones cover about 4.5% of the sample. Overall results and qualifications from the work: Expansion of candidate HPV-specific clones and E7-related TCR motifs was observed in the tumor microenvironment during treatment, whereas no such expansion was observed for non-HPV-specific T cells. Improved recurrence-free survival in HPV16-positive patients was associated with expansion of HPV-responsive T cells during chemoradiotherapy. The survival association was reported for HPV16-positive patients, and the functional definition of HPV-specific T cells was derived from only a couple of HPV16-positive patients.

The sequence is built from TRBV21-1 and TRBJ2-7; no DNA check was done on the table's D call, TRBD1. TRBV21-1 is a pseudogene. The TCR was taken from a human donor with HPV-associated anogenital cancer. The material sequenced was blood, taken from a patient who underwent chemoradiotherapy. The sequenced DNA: TGTGCCAGCACCGAAGGGGGCTACGAGCAGTACTTC. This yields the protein CASTEGGYEQYF.